This TCR beta chain was sequenced during a study of CD8+CD57+ T cells in acquired aplastic anemia. About the study: Sorted CD4+ and CD8+ cells yielded approximately 3.4 ug of DNA on average. Healthy donors gave approximately 10 million reads on average for CD4+ cells. Points from the study as a whole: Twenty-nine was the count of CD8+ CDR3 sequences that patients shared with controls. A significant difference in CD8+ Simpson's diversity between patients and controls was not found.

The CDR3 extends over 11 amino acids. V shed 9 bases and J shed 4 bases, with 7 bases lying between them. Germline CDR1 and CDR2: KGHDR and SFDVKD. Genomic DNA, serving as template, underwent TCR beta VDJ and CDR3 profiling. TCRdb reprocessed the reads with MiXCR, giving one entry per CDR3 protein. Among 100,000 to 130,000 distinct CDR3 sequences listed, roughly 51% were seen once. Concerning this clonotype: Its antigen remains unknown.

The specimen was sorted CD4+, CD8+, or CD8+CD57+ T cells (not recorded which) from PBMCs. The TCR sequence derives from a human donor in good health, serving as a control. The chain uses TRBV24-1 and TRBJ2-3; the D is unclear. Here the CDR3 reads CATASSDTQYF. CDR3 DNA sequence: TGTGCCACCGCCAGTTCAGATACGCAGTATTTT.